This T cell receptor beta chain comes out of a study of glioma-infiltrating T cells. Study-wide results and caveats: Above-expected tissue-blood divergence occurred in all gliomas, most in low-grade ones. CDR3 overlap between tissue and blood was very small.

The iRepertoire nested amplicon-rescue multiplex PCR amplified TCR alpha and beta CDR3s from RNA. For one-step reverse transcription and amplification, about 85-400 ng of tissue mRNA or PBMC total RNA was used. MiXCR was run by TCRdb on the multiplex PCR reads, yielding one entry per CDR3 protein. The sample consists of 93,000 or so distinct CDR3 sequences, around 29% of them appearing once. Germline lookup yields CDR1 SGHRS and CDR2 YFSETQ. CDR3 length: 15 residues. About this clonotype: Its matching antigen is unknown.

The chain links TRBV5-1 to TRBJ2-7; D unresolved. The J call may be wrong; the DNA end is better matched by TRBJ2-5. Material: glioma tissue, nonneoplastic brain tissue, or PBMCs (not recorded which). This clonotype was obtained from a human donor with low-grade glioma or glioblastoma, undergoing nonglioma brain surgery, or in good health (not recorded which). CDR3 sequence (DNA): TGCGCCAGCAGCTTGGACCGTGGGCCCCAAGAGACCCAGTACTTC. Translating gives CASSLDRGPQETQYF.